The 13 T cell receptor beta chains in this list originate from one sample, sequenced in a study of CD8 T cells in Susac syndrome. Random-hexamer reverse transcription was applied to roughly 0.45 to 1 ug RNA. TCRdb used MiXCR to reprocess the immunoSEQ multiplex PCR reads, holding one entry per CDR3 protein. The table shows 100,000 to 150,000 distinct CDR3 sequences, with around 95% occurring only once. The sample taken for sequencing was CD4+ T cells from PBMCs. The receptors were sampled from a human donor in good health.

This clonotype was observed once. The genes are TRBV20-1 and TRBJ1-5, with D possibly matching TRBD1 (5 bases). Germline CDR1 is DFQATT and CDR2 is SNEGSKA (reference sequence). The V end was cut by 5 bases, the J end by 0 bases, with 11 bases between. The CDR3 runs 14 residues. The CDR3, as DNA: TGCAGTGCTTTCAGGGACTATAGCAATCAGCCCCAGCATTTT. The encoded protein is CSAFRDYSNQPQHF.

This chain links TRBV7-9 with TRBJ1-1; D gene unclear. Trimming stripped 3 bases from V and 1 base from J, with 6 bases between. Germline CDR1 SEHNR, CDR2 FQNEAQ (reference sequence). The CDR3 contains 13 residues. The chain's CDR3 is CASSFGWNTEAFF. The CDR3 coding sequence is TGTGCCAGCAGCTTTGGGTGGAACACTGAAGCTTTCTTT. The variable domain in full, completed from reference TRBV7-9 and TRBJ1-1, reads DTGVSQNPRHKITKRGQNVTFRCDPISEHNRLYWYRQTLGQGPEFLTYFQNEAQLEKSRLLSDRFSAERPKGSFSTLEIQRTEQGDSAMYLCASSFGWNTEAFFGQGTRLTVV.

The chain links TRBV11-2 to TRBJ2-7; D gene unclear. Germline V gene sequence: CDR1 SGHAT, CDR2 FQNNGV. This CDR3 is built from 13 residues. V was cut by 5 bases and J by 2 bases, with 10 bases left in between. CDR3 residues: CASSLSKPYEQYF. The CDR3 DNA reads TGTGCCAGCAGCCTCTCGAAGCCCTACGAGCAGTACTTC.

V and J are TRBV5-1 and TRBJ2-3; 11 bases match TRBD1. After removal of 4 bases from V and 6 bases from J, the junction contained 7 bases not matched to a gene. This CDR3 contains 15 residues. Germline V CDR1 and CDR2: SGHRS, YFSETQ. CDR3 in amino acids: CASSAGTGGLDTQYF. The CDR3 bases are TGCGCCAGCAGCGCAGGGACAGGGGGTTTGGATACGCAGTATTTT.

The CDR3 spells CASSEALGSQPQHF. Written as DNA, the CDR3 is TGTGCCAGCAGTGAAGCGCTTGGGTCTCAGCCCCAGCATTTT. This chain connects TRBV2 to TRBJ1-5, with D unclear. Germline lookup yields CDR1 SNHLY and CDR2 FYNNEI. Deletions cut 0 bases from V and 6 bases from J, with 9 bases between. CDR3 size: 14 residues.

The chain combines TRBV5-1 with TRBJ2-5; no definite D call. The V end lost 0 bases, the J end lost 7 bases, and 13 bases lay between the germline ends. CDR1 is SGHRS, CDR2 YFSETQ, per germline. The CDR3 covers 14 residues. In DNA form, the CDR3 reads TGCGCCAGCAGCTTGGAATCGGAGAAGTTGACCCAGTACTTC. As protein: CASSLESEKLTQYF.

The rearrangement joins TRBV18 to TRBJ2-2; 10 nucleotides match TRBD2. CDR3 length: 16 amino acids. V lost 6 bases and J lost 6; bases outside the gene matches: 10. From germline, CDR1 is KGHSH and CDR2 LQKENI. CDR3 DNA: TGTGCCAGCTCCCCTCAACTAGCGGGATTCGCCGGGGAGCTGTTTTTT. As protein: CASSPQLAGFAGELFF.

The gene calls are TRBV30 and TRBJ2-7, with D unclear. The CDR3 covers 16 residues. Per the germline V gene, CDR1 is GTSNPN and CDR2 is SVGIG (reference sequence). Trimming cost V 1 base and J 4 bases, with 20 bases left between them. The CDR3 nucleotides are TGTGCCTGGAGTGCCAAACCCGTTACGGGTTTATACGAGCAGTACTTC. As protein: CAWSAKPVTGLYEQYF.

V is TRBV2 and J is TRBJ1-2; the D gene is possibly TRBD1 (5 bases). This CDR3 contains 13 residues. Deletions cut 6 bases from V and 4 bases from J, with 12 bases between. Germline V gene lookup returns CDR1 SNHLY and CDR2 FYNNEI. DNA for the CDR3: TGTGCCAGCAGGCAGGGAGGAGGCTATGGCTACACCTTC. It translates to CASRQGGGYGYTF.

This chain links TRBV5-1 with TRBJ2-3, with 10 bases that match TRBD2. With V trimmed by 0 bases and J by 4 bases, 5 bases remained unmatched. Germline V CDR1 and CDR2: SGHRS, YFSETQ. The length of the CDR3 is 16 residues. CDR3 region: CASSLALAGPADTQYF. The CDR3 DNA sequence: TGCGCCAGCAGCTTGGCACTAGCGGGACCCGCAGATACGCAGTATTTT.

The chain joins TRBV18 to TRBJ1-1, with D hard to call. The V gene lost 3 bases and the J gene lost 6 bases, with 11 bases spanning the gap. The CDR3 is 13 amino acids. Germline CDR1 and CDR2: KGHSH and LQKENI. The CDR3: CASSPPARPEAFF. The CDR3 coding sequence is TGTGCCAGCTCACCCCCCGCACGACCTGAAGCTTTCTTT.

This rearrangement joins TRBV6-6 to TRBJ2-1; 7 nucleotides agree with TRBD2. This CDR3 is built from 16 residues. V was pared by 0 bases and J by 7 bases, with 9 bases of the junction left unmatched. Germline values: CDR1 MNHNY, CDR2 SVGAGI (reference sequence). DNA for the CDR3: TGTGCCAGCAGTTACTCGAGGCAGCACGGGGGGAATGAGCAGTTCTTC. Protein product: CASSYSRQHGGNEQFF.

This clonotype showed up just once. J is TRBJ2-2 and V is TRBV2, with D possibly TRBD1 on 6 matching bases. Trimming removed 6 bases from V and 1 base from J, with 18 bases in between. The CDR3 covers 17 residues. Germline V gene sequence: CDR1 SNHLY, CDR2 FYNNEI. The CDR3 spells CASSSQGQKMNTGELFF. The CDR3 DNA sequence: TGTGCCAGCAGCTCCCAAGGACAGAAGATGAACACCGGGGAGCTGTTTTTT.